These 27 T cell receptor beta chains came from one sample sequenced in a study of blood T cells in healthy people across ages (dated by TCRdb to between 2014 and 2016). The method behind the library was 5' RACE. Sequenced on an Illumina HiSeq 2500. A second PCR of about 6 to 11 cycles was run with a J-beta primer mix and a sample-barcoded 5' primer. TCRdb applied fastp at Q25 and MiXCR to the public reads, then kept only in-frame beta chains. Each entry is one CDR3 protein sequence, shown with its most common DNA and genes. The sample table holds about 780,000 distinct CDR3 sequences, of which less than 60% were seen once. Together, the top ten hold around 18% of the sample. Sequenced input: blood. All receptors derive from a man older than 75 in good health.

This clonotype appeared once. This rearrangement joins TRBV5-6 to TRBJ2-5, with 8 bases matching TRBD1. Germline CDR1 SGHDT, CDR2 YYEEEE. V was pared by 4 bases and J by 4 bases, with 3 bases of the junction left unmatched. The CDR3 runs to 13 residues. The CDR3 protein is CASSMTGVETQYF. The CDR3, as DNA: TGTGCCAGCAGCATGACAGGGGTAGAGACCCAGTACTTC.

The chain couples TRBV24-1 to TRBJ2-3; 12 bases align to TRBD2. Germline assignment: CDR1 KGHDR and CDR2 SFDVKD. V gave up 3 bases and J gave up 4 bases; unmatched junction bases: 10. The CDR3 spans 18 residues. This chain's CDR3 is CATSDPYSSGRAADTQYF. CDR3 sequence (DNA): TGTGCCACCAGTGATCCATACTCTAGCGGGAGGGCGGCAGATACGCAGTATTTT.

This clonotype was observed at least ten times. The chain is built from TRBV3-1 and TRBJ2-3; 11 bases are a match to TRBD2. The ends lost 0 bases at V and 4 bases at J; junction bases unmatched: 0. This CDR3 region has 15 residues. CDR1 and CDR2 (germline): LGHDT, YNNKEL (reference sequence). The CDR3 is CASSQEGLAADTQYF. DNA of the CDR3: TGTGCCAGCAGCCAAGAGGGACTAGCGGCAGATACGCAGTATTTT.

This clonotype was counted only a few times. The genes are TRBV4-3 and TRBJ1-6; D is uncertain. V lost 5 bases, J lost 7 bases, and 9 bases lay in between. Germline values: CDR1 LGHNA, CDR2 YSLEER. CDR3 length equals 13 residues. The CDR3 DNA follows: TGCGCCAGCAGCTCGCAAACGAATTCACCCCTCCACTTT. It specifies CASSSQTNSPLHF.

As for this clonotype: The junction departs from the called germline gene at one end, perhaps through a read error. This chain links TRBV10-3 with TRBJ2-1, with D perhaps TRBD1 (7 bases). CDR1 and CDR2 (germline): ENHRY, SYGVKD. The length of the CDR3 is 16 residues. This CDR3 is CAISDTRGDPEDEHFF. The CDR3 DNA reads as TGTGCCATCAGTGACACCAGGGGGGACCCGGAGGATGAGCATTTCTTC.

This clonotype was observed many times. V is TRBV7-2 and J is TRBJ2-4; 12 bases align to TRBD1. V was clipped by 5 bases and J by 9 bases; unmatched bases: 5. CDR1 SGHTA and CDR2 FQGNSA come from the germline V gene. The CDR3 is 14 residues long. Here the CDR3 DNA reads TGTGCCAGCAGCCCCGGGACAGGGGGCGTCATTCAGTACTTC. As protein: CASSPGTGGVIQYF.

The chain employs TRBV5-1 and TRBJ2-5, with D tentatively TRBD1 or TRBD2 (5 bases each). CDR3 length: 15 amino acids. Looked up from germline, CDR1 is SGHRS and CDR2 is YFSETQ. Trimming took 7 bases from V and 3 from J, leaving 19 bases between them. The CDR3 here is CASSPLRGLEETQYF. Written as DNA, the CDR3 is TGCGCCAGCTCCCCCCTGAGGGGCCTTGAAGAGACCCAGTACTTC.

The chain employs TRBV29-1 and TRBJ1-2; D gene unclear. The V gene's germline CDR1 is SQVTM and CDR2 ANQGSEA. CDR3 length equals 13 residues. V gave up 1 base and J gave up 4 bases, with 10 bases separating them. The CDR3 nucleotides read TGCAGCGTTGAAGGAATAGATGCCTATGGCTACACCTTC. Residues: CSVEGIDAYGYTF.

There are a few counts of this clonotype. The chain has TRBV6-5 and TRBJ2-7; TRBD1 or TRBD2 may be the D gene (5 bases each). The V gene's germline CDR1 is MNHEY and CDR2 SVGAGI. The CDR3 covers 14 residues. Trimming took off 5 bases at V and 4 bases at J, with 15 bases between the two ends. The CDR3 loop reads CASSPPGHPYEQYF. As DNA, the CDR3 is TGTGCCAGCAGTCCCCCGGGGCACCCGTACGAGCAGTACTTC.

This rearrangement joins TRBV20-1 to TRBJ2-3; 11 bases fit TRBD2. The J segment lost 4 bases and the V segment lost 5 bases, leaving 17 bases of the junction unmatched. Germline V gene sequence: CDR1 DFQATT, CDR2 SNEGSKA (reference sequence). The CDR3 runs 18 residues. The CDR3 spells CSALTGLAGGVDSDTQYF. DNA for the CDR3: TGCAGTGCTCTAACCGGGCTAGCGGGAGGAGTCGACTCAGATACGCAGTATTTT.

V gene TRBV18 combines with J gene TRBJ1-5; D not certain. Germline lookup yields CDR1 KGHSH and CDR2 LQKENI. The V end was cut by 2 bases, the J end by 7 bases, with 6 bases between. The CDR3 length is 12 residues. As DNA, the CDR3 is TGTGCCAGCTCACCAGGGGAGCAGCCCCAGCATTTT. This translates into CASSPGEQPQHF.

This clonotype was counted only a few times. The rearrangement joins TRBV14 to TRBJ1-4; D is ambiguous. The V end lost 4 bases, the J end lost 8 bases, and 11 bases lay between the germline ends. Germline V CDR1 and CDR2: SGHDN, FVKESK. The CDR3 has 13 residues. CDR3 residues: CASSPRQDEKLFF. CDR3 nucleotide sequence: TGTGCCAGCAGCCCCCGACAAGACGAAAAACTGTTTTTT.

The chain carries TRBV15 and TRBJ2-1; no clear D gene. CDR3 length equals 17 residues. V shed 3 bases and J shed 7 bases, with 22 bases lying between them. Germline lookup yields CDR1 LNHNV and CDR2 YYDKDF (reference sequence). Here the CDR3 reads CATSRDPLGTAENEQFF. Written as DNA, the CDR3 is TGTGCCACCAGCAGGGACCCCCTCGGTACAGCCGAAAATGAGCAGTTCTTC.

About this clonotype: This may be a read error: a much more frequent sequence differs by one nucleotide. The gene calls are TRBV13 and TRBJ2-7; D assignment may be TRBD1 or TRBD2 (5 bases each). The CDR3 length is 17 residues. The germline V gene encodes CDR1 PRHDT and CDR2 FYEKMQ (reference sequence). Trimming pared 5 bases from V and 7 bases from J, leaving 27 bases between. The CDR3 coding sequence is TGTGCCAGCAGCACGAGCCGGGACCTGAGCTCCTACAATGAGCAGTACTTC. This encodes CASSTSRDLSSYNEQYF.

This clonotype was seen at least ten times. V gene TRBV7-9 combines with J gene TRBJ1-2; TRBD1 is a possible D gene (5 bases). The V gene's germline CDR1 is SEHNR and CDR2 FQNEAQ (reference sequence). Trimming took 3 bases from V and 3 from J, leaving 5 bases between them. The CDR3 runs to 12 residues. CDR3 sequence reads: CASSFRDYGYTF. The CDR3 DNA reads as TGTGCCAGCAGCTTCAGGGACTATGGCTACACCTTC.

The genes are TRBV2 and TRBJ1-1; D gene uncertain. There are 13 residues in the CDR3. CDR1 and CDR2 (germline): SNHLY, FYNNEI. With 4 bases removed from V and 1 base from J, the gap between germline ends came to 7 bases. In DNA, the CDR3 is TGTGCCAGCAGTGGCATCAAGAACACTGAAGCTTTCTTT. Protein: CASSGIKNTEAFF.

In the case of this clonotype: The junction differs from germline at one of its ends, possibly a read error. The chain links TRBV12-3 or TRBV12-4 to TRBJ2-3; 8 bases align to TRBD2. CDR3 size: 14 residues. CDR3 protein: CASSGRGGADMQYF. The CDR3 DNA is TGTGCCAGCAGTGGACGGGGGGGAGCAGATATGCAGTATTTC.

This clonotype has more than one count but fewer than ten. This chain joins TRBV9 and TRBJ2-7, with 9 bases aligning to TRBD2. CDR1 is SGDLS, CDR2 YYNGEE, per germline. V gave up 0 bases and J gave up 5 bases; unmatched junction bases: 6. CDR3 size: 15 residues. CDR3 loop: CASSVALAGFHEQYF. CDR3 nucleotides: TGTGCCAGCAGCGTAGCTCTAGCGGGGTTCCACGAGCAGTACTTC.

The V call is TRBV7-9, the J call TRBJ2-2; D possibly corresponds to TRBD1 (5 bases). Looked up from germline, CDR1 is SEHNR and CDR2 is FQNEAQ (reference sequence). V was trimmed by 3 bases and J by 3 bases, leaving 11 bases between them. The CDR3 contains 15 residues. The CDR3 coding sequence is TGTGCCAGCAGCTTTTCCCCGACAGACACCGGGGAGCTGTTTTTT. Translating gives CASSFSPTDTGELFF.

This clonotype was picked up many times. V gene TRBV29-1 combines with J gene TRBJ2-5, with D perhaps TRBD2 (5 bases). V dropped 7 bases and J dropped 4 bases, with 13 bases sitting between them. Germline lookup yields CDR1 SQVTM and CDR2 ANQGSEA. This CDR3 spans 12 amino acids. The CDR3: CSGGGLGETQYF. CDR3 nucleotides: TGCAGCGGCGGCGGGTTGGGAGAGACCCAGTACTTC.

The V and J genes are TRBV2 and TRBJ1-1; D unclear. V was pared by 8 bases and J by 5 bases, with 18 bases between. This CDR3 spans 14 amino acids. CDR1 and CDR2 from the germline V gene are SNHLY and FYNNEI. This chain's CDR3 is CASRVIRRTTEAFF. Here the CDR3 DNA reads TGTGCCAGCCGGGTGATCCGGCGAACAACTGAAGCTTTCTTT.

In its sample, this clonotype was seen a few times. V gene TRBV11-1 combines with J gene TRBJ2-3, with a possible D match to TRBD2 (6 bases). The V end was cut by 0 bases, the J end by 2 bases, with 12 bases between. Germline CDR1 reads SGHAT; CDR2 reads FQDESV (reference sequence). The CDR3 has 16 residues. This chain's CDR3 is CASSLARTMFTDTQYF. The CDR3 DNA reads TGTGCCAGCAGCTTAGCAAGGACTATGTTCACAGATACGCAGTATTTT. Drawing the rest from reference TRBV11-1 and TRBJ2-3, the complete variable domain is EAEVAQSPRYKITEKSQAVAFWCDPISGHATLYWYRQILGQGPELLVQFQDESVVDDSQLPKDRFSAERLKGVDSTLKIQPAELGDSAMYLCASSLARTMFTDTQYFGPGTRLTVL.

The J gene is TRBJ2-4, the V gene TRBV21-1; the DNA was not used to check the table's D call, TRBD1. The J call may be wrong; the DNA end is better matched by TRBJ2-7. TRBV21-1 constitutes a pseudogene. CDR3 length equals 13 residues. The chain's CDR3 is CASSAGTVYEQYF. The CDR3 DNA sequence: TGTGCCAGCAGCGCCGGGACAGTCTACGAGCAGTACTTC.

For the CDR3, the DNA is TGCGCCAGCAGCCAAGATTTGGAATCGGCTGGGGCCAACGTCCTGACTTTC. It yields the protein CASSQDLESAGANVLTF. The chain has TRBV4-3 and TRBJ2-6; D not certain. Germline CDR1 reads LGHNA; CDR2 reads YSLEER. Trimming took 0 bases from V and 2 from J, leaving 11 bases between them. This CDR3 has 17 amino acids.

The J gene is TRBJ2-7, the V gene TRBV20-1; perhaps TRBD2 as D (7 bases). The CDR3 consists of 13 residues. V dropped 4 bases and J dropped 1 base, with 11 bases sitting between them. The germline V gene has CDR1 DFQATT and CDR2 SNEGSKA (reference sequence). The CDR3 loop reads CSATGGSSYEQYF. The CDR3 nucleotides are TGCAGTGCTACGGGGGGCTCTTCCTACGAGCAGTACTTC.

The table lists this clonotype with a few counts. This rearrangement joins TRBV20-1 to TRBJ2-7; D is perhaps TRBD1 or TRBD2 (5 bases each). Looked up from germline, CDR1 is DFQATT and CDR2 is SNEGSKA (reference sequence). V lost 5 bases, J lost 9 bases, and 20 bases lay in between. CDR3 size: 13 residues. CDR3 in DNA: TGCAGTGCTCCCCGGGACGGTTTCGGAGTGCAGTACTTC. The encoded protein is CSAPRDGFGVQYF.

The chain joins TRBV28 to TRBJ2-5; D tentatively fits TRBD1 or TRBD2 (6 bases each). This CDR3 is 16 amino acids long. From germline, CDR1 is MDHEN and CDR2 SYDVKM. Trimming took off 5 bases at V and 11 bases at J, with 27 bases between the two ends. Here the CDR3 reads CASSATGGLKGYGQYF. CDR3 in DNA: TGTGCCAGCAGTGCCACTGGGGGGCTAAAGGGTTATGGGCAGTACTTC.